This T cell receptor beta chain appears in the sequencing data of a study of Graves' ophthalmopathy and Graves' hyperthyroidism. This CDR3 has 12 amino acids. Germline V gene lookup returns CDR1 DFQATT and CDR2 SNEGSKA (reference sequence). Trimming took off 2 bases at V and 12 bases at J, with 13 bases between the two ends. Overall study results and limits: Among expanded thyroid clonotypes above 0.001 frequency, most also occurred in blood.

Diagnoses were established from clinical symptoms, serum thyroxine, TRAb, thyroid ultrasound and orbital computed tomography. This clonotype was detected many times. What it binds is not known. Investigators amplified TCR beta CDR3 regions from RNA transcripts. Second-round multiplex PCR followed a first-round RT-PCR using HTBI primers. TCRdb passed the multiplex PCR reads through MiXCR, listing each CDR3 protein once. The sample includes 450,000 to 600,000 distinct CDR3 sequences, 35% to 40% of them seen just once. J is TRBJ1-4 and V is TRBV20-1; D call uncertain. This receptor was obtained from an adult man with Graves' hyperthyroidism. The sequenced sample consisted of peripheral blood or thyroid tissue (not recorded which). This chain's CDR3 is CSARSVGRELFF. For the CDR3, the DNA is TGCAGTGCTAGATCGGTAGGGAGGGAACTGTTTTTT.